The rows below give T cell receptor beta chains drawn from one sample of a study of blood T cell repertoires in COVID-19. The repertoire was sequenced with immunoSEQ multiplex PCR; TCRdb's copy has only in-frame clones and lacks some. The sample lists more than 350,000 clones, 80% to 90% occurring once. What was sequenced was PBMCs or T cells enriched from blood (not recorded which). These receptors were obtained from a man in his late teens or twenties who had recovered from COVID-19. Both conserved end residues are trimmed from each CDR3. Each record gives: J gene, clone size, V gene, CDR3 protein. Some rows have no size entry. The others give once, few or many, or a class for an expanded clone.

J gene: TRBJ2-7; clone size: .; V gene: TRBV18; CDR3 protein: ASSPLGQQSSYEQY
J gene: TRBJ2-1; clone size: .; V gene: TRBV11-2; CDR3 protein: ASSLRTSGINEQF
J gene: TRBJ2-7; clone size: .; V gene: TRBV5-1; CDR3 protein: ASSPGLVSSYEQY
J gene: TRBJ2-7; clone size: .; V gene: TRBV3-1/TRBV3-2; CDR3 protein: ASSHWTGTYEQY
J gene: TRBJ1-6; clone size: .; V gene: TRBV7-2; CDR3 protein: ASSAGTAAYNSPLH
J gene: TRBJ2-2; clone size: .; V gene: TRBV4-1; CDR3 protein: ASSQRQGNTGELF
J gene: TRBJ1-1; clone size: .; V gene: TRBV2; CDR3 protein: ASIYRSMNTEAF
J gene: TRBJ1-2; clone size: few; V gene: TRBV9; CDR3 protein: ASSDGGEDIYGYT
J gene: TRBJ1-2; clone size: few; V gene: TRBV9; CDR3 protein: ASSVTGGLLGYT
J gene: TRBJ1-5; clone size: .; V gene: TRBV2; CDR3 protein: ASSENQGSQPQH
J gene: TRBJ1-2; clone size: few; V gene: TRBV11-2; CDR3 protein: ASTSERGARGYT
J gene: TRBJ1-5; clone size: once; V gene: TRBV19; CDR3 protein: ASSKLTRDRGTSNQPQH
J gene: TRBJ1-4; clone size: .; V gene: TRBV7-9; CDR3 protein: ASSLFQATNEKLF
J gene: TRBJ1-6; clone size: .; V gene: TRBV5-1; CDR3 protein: ASSLDREQLYNSPLH
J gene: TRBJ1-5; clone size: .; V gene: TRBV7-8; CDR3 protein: ASSLWVRSNQPQH
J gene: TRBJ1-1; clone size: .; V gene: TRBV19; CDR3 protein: ASSIPRAEAF
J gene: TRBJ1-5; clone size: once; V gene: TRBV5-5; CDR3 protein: ASSLATSHSNQPQH
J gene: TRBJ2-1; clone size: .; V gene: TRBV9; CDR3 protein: ASSVVGLAGVNEQF
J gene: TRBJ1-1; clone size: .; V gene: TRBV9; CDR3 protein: ASSVGPTGFTEAF
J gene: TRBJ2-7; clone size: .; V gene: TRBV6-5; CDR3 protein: ASSYGQDSYEQY
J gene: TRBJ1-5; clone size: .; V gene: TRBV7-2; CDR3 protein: ASSLVTGRSDQPQH
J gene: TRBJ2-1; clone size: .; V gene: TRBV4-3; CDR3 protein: ASSQVYGGTSESNEQF
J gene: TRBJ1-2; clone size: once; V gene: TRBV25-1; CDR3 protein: ASSELVRGTRGLDGYT
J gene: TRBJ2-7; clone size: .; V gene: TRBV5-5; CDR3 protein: ASSPTRDTYEQY
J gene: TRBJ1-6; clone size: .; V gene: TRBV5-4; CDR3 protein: ASSSGGSRYSPLH
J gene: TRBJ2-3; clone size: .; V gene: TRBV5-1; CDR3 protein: ASSRTSGSTDTQY
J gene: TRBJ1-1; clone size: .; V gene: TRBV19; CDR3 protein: ASSIGTGDEAF
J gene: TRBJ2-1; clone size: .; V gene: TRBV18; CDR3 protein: ASSQGTVAGGLNEQF
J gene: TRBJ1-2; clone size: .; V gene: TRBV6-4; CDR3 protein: ASKLGQTNYGYT
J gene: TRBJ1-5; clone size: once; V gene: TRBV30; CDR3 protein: ACETGGQPQH
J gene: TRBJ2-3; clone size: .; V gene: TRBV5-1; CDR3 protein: ASSVNPGGAGDTQY